This is a list of T cell receptor beta chains from one sample in a study of PD-L1 blockade in urothelial cancer. The table came from immunoSEQ multiplex PCR; TCRdb's copy has only in-frame clones and leaves some out. Of 46,000 or so clones listed, 70% to 90% are singletons. This specimen was PBMCs, taken around atezolizumab (anti-PD-L1) treatment. Receptor source: a man between 60 and 70 years old with urothelial cancer. Each CDR3 is given with its conserved first and last residue. The D gene is left open where the match is weak. Clone sizes are given selectively: once, few, many, or a class where the clone is expanded.

j_call | v_call | clone_size | d_call | cdr3_aa | cdr3_nt
TRBJ1-6 | TRBV7-6 | . | . | CASSLQPGEANSPLHF | TGTGCCAGCAGCTTGCAACCAGGGGAAGCTAACTCACCCCTCCACTTT
TRBJ1-1 | TRBV28 | few | . | CASMGPGAEAFF | TGTGCCAGCATGGGCCCGGGGGCTGAAGCTTTCTTT
TRBJ1-4 | TRBV5-6 | . | . | CASSRAATNEKLFF | TGTGCCAGCAGCCGCGCGGCAACTAATGAAAAACTGTTTTTT
TRBJ2-4 | TRBV11-2 | . | TRBD2 | CASREAGGPTNIQYF | TGTGCCAGCAGGGAGGCGGGGGGGCCTACAAACATTCAGTACTTC
TRBJ2-7 | TRBV5-4 | once | TRBD1 | CASSLKGAGEQYF | TGTGCCAGCAGCTTGAAGGGGGCTGGAGAGCAGTACTTC
TRBJ2-3 | TRBV6-4 | . | TRBD1 | CASSRDRETGDTQYF | TGTGCCAGCAGTAGGGACAGGGAAACGGGAGATACGCAGTATTTT
TRBJ2-5 | TRBV9 | . | TRBD1 | CASSPRTGGNGETQYF | TGTGCCAGCAGCCCCCGGACAGGGGGCAATGGGGAGACCCAGTACTTC
TRBJ1-1 | TRBV20-1 | . | . | CSPQNTEAFF | TGCAGTCCACAGAACACTGAAGCTTTCTTT
TRBJ1-2 | TRBV5-5 | . | . | CASSPNRGYTF | TGTGCCAGCAGCCCCAACCGGGGCTACACCTTC
TRBJ2-5 | TRBV5-4 | once | TRBD2 | CASSQGGSGVRKTQYF | TGTGCCAGCAGCCAAGGGGGTAGCGGGGTCCGGAAGACCCAGTACTTC
TRBJ2-5 | TRBV28 | . | TRBD1 | CASRPPGGRETQYF | TGTGCCAGCAGGCCCCCAGGGGGCAGAGAGACCCAGTACTTC
TRBJ2-3 | TRBV7-3 | . | . | CASSLEGDSVTQYF | TGTGCCAGCAGCTTAGAGGGGGATTCGGTTACGCAGTATTTT
TRBJ1-2 | TRBV5-1 | . | . | CASSLDQGNYGYTF | TGCGCCAGCAGCTTGGATCAGGGCAACTATGGCTACACCTTC
TRBJ2-1 | TRBV9 | . | TRBD1 | CASGGQEQFF | TGTGCCAGCGGGGGACAGGAGCAGTTCTTC
TRBJ2-1 | TRBV10-1 | . | . | CASSGINTGLRSSYNEQFF | TGCGCCAGCAGTGGGATCAACACGGGACTGCGAAGCTCCTACAATGAGCAGTTCTTC
TRBJ1-5 | TRBV4-1 | . | TRBD1 | CASSQGGQDLNQPQHF | TGCGCCAGCAGCCAGGGGGGACAGGATTTGAATCAGCCCCAGCATTTT
TRBJ2-6 | TRBV19 | . | . | CASSGASGANVLTF | TGTGCCAGTAGTGGGGCCTCTGGGGCCAACGTCCTGACTTTC
TRBJ2-3 | TRBV30 | . | TRBD2 | CAWRERGGRVTDTQYF | TGTGCCTGGAGGGAGCGGGGGGGCCGAGTGACAGATACGCAGTATTTT
TRBJ2-2 | TRBV6-5 | . | . | CASSRVNTGELFF | TGTGCCAGCAGCCGCGTGAACACCGGGGAGCTGTTTTTT
TRBJ2-5 | TRBV5-1 | . | TRBD2 | CASSFGLEETQYF | TGCGCCAGCAGCTTTGGACTAGAAGAGACCCAGTACTTC
TRBJ2-3 | TRBV4-3 | . | . | CASSQALADTQYF | TGCGCCAGCAGCCAGGCTTTAGCGGATACGCAGTATTTT
TRBJ1-2 | TRBV4-1 | . | . | CASSQDIGGSDYGYTF | TGCGCCAGCAGCCAAGATATCGGGGGTTCTGACTATGGCTACACCTTC
TRBJ1-2 | TRBV19 | . | . | CASSIAAGDNYGYTF | TGTGCCAGTAGTATAGCGGCAGGGGATAACTATGGCTACACCTTC
TRBJ1-5 | TRBV5-6 | . | . | CASSLERDSQPQHF | TGTGCCAGCAGCCTAGAGAGGGATAGTCAGCCCCAGCATTTT
TRBJ2-3 | TRBV7-9 | . | . | CATGLATDTQYF | TGTGCCACTGGACTGGCCACAGATACGCAGTATTTT
TRBJ1-1 | TRBV15 | . | TRBD1 | CATSPRQGPNTEAFF | TGTGCCACCAGCCCCCGACAGGGACCGAACACTGAAGCTTTCTTT
TRBJ2-2 | TRBV4-1 | . | TRBD1 | CASSRRWQGDTGELFF | TGCGCCAGCAGCCGGCGATGGCAGGGGGACACCGGGGAGCTGTTTTTT
TRBJ2-7 | TRBV28 | . | . | CASSLRMEQYF | TGTGCCAGCAGTTTGAGGATGGAGCAGTACTTC
TRBJ1-5 | TRBV9 | . | . | CASSAQGSSDQPQHF | TGTGCCAGCAGCGCTCAGGGGAGTAGCGATCAGCCCCAGCATTTT
TRBJ2-2 | TRBV4-3 | . | TRBD1 | CASSQDRTGNTGELFF | TGCGCCAGCAGCCAAGACAGGACAGGGAACACCGGGGAGCTGTTTTTT
TRBJ2-1 | TRBV5-1 | . | TRBD2 | CASPKDYRLAGNEQFF | TGCGCCAGCCCAAAGGATTACCGACTAGCGGGCAATGAGCAGTTCTTC
TRBJ2-1 | TRBV7-2 | few | TRBD2 | CASSRGLGNNEQFF | TGTGCCAGCAGCCGCGGACTAGGTAACAATGAGCAGTTCTTC
TRBJ2-3 | TRBV18 | . | . | CASSPSAMGTDTQYF | TGTGCCAGCTCACCAAGCGCGATGGGCACAGATACGCAGTATTTT
TRBJ1-6 | TRBV4-3 | . | . | CASSQDTFGGGGAPLHF | TGCGCCAGCAGCCAAGATACGTTCGGCGGCGGGGGGGCACCCCTCCACTTT
TRBJ2-2 | TRBV2 | . | TRBD1 | CASSVGTGESTGELFF | TGTGCCAGCAGTGTAGGGACAGGGGAGTCCACCGGGGAGCTGTTTTTT
TRBJ2-7 | TRBV10-2 | . | . | CASWKSSSYEQYF | TGCGCCAGTTGGAAATCTAGCTCCTACGAGCAGTACTTC
TRBJ1-5 | TRBV28 | . | . | CASSLGSGRGQPQHF | TGTGCCAGCAGTTTAGGGTCAGGGAGGGGGCAGCCCCAGCATTTT
TRBJ2-3 | TRBV7-9 | . | . | CASGPPPDTQYF | TGTGCCAGCGGCCCTCCCCCAGATACGCAGTATTTT
TRBJ1-3 | TRBV5-1 | . | . | CASSLDRNGNTIYF | TGCGCCAGCAGCTTAGACAGGAATGGAAACACCATATATTTT
TRBJ2-1 | TRBV29-1 | . | . | CSVERSNNEQFF | TGCAGCGTTGAACGCAGTAACAATGAGCAGTTCTTC
TRBJ2-7 | TRBV5-8 | . | TRBD2 | CASSLIRLAGEDEQYF | TGTGCCAGCAGCTTGATTAGACTAGCGGGGGAGGACGAGCAGTACTTC
TRBJ2-1 | TRBV7-2 | . | . | CASSPRGALTYNEQFF | TGTGCCAGCAGCCCCAGGGGGGCACTCACCTACAATGAGCAGTTCTTC
TRBJ1-1 | TRBV5-1 | . | . | CASSSTDGRNTEAFF | TGCGCCAGCAGCTCTACCGACGGGAGGAACACTGAAGCTTTCTTT
TRBJ2-7 | TRBV11-3 | . | TRBD2 | CASSLAGTTSREQYF | TGTGCCAGCAGCTTAGCGGGGACTACCTCTAGGGAGCAGTACTTC
TRBJ1-3 | TRBV9 | once | . | CASSVPRNTIYF | TGTGCCAGCAGCGTCCCACGGAACACCATATATTTT
TRBJ2-2 | TRBV29-1 | . | . | CSVDSQGRGTTGELFF | TGCAGCGTTGACTCTCAGGGGAGGGGTACCACCGGGGAGCTGTTTTTT
TRBJ1-4 | TRBV29-1 | . | . | CSVFENGGAYEKLFF | TGCAGCGTATTCGAGAATGGGGGGGCGTACGAAAAACTGTTTTTT
TRBJ1-1 | TRBV6-1 | once | . | CASRQGVNTEAFF | TGTGCCAGCAGACAGGGCGTGAACACTGAAGCTTTCTTT
TRBJ2-2 | TRBV9 | . | . | CASSVDIGELFF | TGTGCCAGCAGCGTAGATATCGGGGAGCTGTTTTTT
TRBJ2-7 | TRBV6-5 | once | . | CASTPTGYEQYF | TGTGCCAGCACCCCGACAGGCTACGAGCAGTACTTC
TRBJ1-4 | TRBV6-5 | . | . | CASSYTGATNEKLFF | TGTGCCAGCAGTTATACGGGAGCAACTAATGAAAAACTGTTTTTT
TRBJ2-3 | TRBV9 | . | TRBD2 | CASSVEGAGGRTDTQYF | TGTGCCAGCAGCGTAGAGGGAGCGGGGGGACGCACAGATACGCAGTATTTT